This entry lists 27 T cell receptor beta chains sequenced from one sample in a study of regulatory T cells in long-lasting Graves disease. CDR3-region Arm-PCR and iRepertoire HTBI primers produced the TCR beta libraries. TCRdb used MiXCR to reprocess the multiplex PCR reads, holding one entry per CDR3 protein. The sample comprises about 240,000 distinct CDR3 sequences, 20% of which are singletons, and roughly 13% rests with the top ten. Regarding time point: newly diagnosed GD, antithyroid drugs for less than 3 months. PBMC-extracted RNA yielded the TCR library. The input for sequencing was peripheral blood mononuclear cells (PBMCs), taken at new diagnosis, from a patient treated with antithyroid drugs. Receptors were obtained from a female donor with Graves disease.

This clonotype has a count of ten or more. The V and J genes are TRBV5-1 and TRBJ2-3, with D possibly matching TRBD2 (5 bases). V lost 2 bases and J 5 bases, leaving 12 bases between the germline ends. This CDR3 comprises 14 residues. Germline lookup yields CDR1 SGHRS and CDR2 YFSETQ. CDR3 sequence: CASSFGSLKDTQYF. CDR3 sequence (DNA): TGCGCCAGCAGCTTTGGGAGCTTAAAAGATACGCAGTATTTT.

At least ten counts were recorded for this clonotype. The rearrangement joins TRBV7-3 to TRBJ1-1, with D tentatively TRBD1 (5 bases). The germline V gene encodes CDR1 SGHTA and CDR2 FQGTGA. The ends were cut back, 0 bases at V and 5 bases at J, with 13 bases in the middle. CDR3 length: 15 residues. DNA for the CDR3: TGTGCCAGCAGCTTAACGGGGGACGGGACGACTGAAGCTTTCTTT. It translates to CASSLTGDGTTEAFF.

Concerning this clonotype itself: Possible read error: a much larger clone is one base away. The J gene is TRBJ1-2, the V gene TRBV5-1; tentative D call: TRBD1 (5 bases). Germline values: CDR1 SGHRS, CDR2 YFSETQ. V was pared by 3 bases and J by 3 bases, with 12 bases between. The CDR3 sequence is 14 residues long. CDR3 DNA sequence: TGCGCCAGCAGCTCGGCGGGGGTGGACTATGGCTACACCTTC. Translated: CASSSAGVDYGYTF.

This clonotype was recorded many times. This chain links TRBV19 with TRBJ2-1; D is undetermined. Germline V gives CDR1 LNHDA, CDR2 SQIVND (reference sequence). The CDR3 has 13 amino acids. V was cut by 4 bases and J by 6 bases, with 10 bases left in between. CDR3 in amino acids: CASSKGPLNEQFF. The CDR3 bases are TGTGCCAGTAGTAAGGGCCCCCTCAATGAGCAGTTCTTC.

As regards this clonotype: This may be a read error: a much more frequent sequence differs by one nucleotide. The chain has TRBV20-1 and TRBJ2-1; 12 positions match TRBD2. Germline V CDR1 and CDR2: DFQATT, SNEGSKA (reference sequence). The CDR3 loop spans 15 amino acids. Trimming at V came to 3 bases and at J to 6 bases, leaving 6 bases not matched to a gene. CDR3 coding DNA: TGCAGTGCTAGGACTAGCGGGAGCGTGGTCAATGAGCAGTTCTTC. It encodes CSARTSGSVVNEQFF.

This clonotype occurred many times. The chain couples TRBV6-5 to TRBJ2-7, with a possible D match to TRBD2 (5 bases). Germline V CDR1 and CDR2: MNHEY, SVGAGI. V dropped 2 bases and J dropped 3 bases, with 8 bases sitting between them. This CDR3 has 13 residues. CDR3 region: CASSYSGDYEQYF. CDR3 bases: TGTGCCAGCAGTTACAGCGGCGACTACGAGCAGTACTTC.

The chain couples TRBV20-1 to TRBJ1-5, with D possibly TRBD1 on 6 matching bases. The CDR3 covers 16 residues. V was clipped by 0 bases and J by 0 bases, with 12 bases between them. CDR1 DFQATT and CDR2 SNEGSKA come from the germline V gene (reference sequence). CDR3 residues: CSARDGRQDSNQPQHF. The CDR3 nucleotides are TGCAGTGCTAGAGATGGCAGACAGGATAGCAATCAGCCCCAGCATTTT.

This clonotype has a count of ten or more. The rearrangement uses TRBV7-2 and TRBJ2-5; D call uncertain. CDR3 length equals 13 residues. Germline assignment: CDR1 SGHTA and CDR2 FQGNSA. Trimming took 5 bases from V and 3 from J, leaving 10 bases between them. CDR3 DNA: TGTGCCAGCAGCGCCCCCGATGAAGAGACCCAGTACTTC. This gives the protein CASSAPDEETQYF.

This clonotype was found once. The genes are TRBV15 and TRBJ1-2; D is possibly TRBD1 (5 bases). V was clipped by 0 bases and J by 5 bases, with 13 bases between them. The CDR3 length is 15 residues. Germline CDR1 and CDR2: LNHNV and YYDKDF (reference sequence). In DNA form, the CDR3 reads TGTGCCACCAGCAGAGATCGTGGGACGGAATATGGCTACACCTTC. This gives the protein CATSRDRGTEYGYTF.

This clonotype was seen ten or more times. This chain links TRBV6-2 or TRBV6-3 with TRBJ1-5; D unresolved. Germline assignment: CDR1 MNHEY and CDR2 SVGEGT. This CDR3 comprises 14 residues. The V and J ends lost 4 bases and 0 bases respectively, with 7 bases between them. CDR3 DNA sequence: TGTGCCAGCAGTTGGAGGGTTAGCAATCAGCCCCAGCATTTT. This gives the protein CASSWRVSNQPQHF.

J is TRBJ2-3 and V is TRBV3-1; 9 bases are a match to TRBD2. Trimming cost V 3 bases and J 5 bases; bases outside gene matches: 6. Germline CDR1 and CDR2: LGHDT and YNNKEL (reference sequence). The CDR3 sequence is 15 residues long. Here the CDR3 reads CASSQAGGPRDTQYF. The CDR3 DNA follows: TGTGCCAGCAGCCAGGCGGGAGGGCCGCGAGATACGCAGTATTTT.

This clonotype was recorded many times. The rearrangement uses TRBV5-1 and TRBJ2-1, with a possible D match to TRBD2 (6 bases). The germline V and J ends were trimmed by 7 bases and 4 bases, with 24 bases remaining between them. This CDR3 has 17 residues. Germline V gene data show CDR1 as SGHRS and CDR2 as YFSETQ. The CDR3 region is CASALREQVSGYNEQFF. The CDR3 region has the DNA TGCGCCAGCGCCCTGCGTGAGCAGGTTAGCGGATACAATGAGCAGTTCTTC.

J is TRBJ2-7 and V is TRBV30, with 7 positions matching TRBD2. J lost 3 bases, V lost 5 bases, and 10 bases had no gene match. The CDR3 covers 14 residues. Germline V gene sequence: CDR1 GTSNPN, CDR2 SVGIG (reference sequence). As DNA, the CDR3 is TGTGCCTGGGGTAGGGGAACTAGCGTCTACGAGCAGTACTTC. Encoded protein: CAWGRGTSVYEQYF.

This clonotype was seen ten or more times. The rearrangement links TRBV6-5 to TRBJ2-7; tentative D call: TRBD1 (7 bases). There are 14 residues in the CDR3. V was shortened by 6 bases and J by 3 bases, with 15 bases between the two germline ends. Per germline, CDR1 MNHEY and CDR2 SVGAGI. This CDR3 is CASSRGDSFYEQYF. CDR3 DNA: TGTGCCAGCAGCCGCGGGGACAGCTTCTACGAGCAGTACTTC.

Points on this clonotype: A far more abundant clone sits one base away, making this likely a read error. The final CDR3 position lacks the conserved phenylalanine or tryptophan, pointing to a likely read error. CDR3 coding DNA: TGTGCCAGCAGCCGCGGACGGGATTGGGACTACGAGCAGTACCTC. This sequence encodes CASSRGRDWDYEQYL. This sequence joins TRBV7-9 and TRBJ2-7; TRBD2 is a possible D gene (5 bases). V was shortened by 5 bases and J by 3 bases, with 17 bases between the two germline ends. The CDR3 extends over 15 amino acids. Germline V gene sequence: CDR1 SEHNR, CDR2 FQNEAQ (reference sequence).

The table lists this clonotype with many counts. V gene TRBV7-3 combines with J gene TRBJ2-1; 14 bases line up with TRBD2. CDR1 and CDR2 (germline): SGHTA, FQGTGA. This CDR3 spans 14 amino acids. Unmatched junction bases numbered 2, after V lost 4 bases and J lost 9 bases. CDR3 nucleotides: TGTGCCAGCAGCTCGGGACTAGCGGGAGTTGAGCAGTTCTTC. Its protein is CASSSGLAGVEQFF.

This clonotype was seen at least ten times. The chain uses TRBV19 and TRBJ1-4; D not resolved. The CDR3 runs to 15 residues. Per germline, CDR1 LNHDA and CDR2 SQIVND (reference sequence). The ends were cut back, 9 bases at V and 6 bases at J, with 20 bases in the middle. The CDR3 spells CASTMLGEEDEKLFF. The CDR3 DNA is TGTGCCAGCACCATGCTGGGTGAGGAGGATGAAAAACTGTTTTTT.

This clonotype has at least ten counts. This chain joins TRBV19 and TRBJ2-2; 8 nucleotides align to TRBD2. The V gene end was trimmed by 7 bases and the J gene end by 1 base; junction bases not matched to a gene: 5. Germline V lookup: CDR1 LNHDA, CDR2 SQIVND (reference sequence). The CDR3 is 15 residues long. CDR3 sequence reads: CASTRLAGNTGELFF. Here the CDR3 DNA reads TGTGCCAGTACAAGGCTAGCGGGGAACACCGGGGAGCTGTTTTTT.

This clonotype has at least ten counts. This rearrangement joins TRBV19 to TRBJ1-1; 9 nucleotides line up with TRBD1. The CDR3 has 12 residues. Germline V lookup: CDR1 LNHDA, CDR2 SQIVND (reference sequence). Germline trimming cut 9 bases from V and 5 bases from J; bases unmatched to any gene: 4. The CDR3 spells CASRDRGTEAFF. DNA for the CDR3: TGTGCCAGCAGAGACAGGGGGACTGAAGCTTTCTTT.

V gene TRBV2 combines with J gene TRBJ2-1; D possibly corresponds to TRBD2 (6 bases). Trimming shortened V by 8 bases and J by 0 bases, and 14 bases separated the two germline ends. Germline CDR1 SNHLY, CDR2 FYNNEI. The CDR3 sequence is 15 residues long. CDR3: CASSGRGSSYNEQFF. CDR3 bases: TGTGCCAGCTCCGGGCGGGGTTCCTCCTACAATGAGCAGTTCTTC.

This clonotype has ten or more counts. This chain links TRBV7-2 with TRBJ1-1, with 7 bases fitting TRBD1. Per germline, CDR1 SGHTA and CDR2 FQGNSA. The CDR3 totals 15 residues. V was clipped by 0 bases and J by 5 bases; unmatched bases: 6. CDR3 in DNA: TGTGCCAGCAGCTTAGCGTTGACAGGGCGGACTGAAGCTTTCTTT. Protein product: CASSLALTGRTEAFF.

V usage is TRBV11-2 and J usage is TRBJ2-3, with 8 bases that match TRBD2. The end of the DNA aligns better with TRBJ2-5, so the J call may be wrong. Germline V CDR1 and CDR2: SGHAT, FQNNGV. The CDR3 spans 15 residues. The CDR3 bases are TGTGCCAGCAGCTTAGATCTGGGCGGGAGGGAGACCCAGTACTTC. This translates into CASSLDLGGRETQYF.

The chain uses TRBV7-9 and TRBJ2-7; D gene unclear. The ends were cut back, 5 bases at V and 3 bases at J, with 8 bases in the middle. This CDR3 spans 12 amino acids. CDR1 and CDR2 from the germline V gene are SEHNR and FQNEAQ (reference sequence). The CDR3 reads CASSRTIYEQYF. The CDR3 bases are TGTGCCAGCAGCCGTACAATCTACGAGCAGTACTTC.

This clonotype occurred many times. The CDR3 DNA reads as TGCGCCAGCCAGGCTAGCGGGAACCTCGGGAATGAGCAGTTCTTC. It yields the protein CASQASGNLGNEQFF. The rearrangement joins TRBV5-1 to TRBJ2-1; TRBD2 matches 9 bases. The germline CDR1 and CDR2 sequences are SGHRS and YFSETQ. The CDR3 has 15 residues. V trimming: 7 bases; J trimming: 7 bases; junction bases outside the gene matches: 12.

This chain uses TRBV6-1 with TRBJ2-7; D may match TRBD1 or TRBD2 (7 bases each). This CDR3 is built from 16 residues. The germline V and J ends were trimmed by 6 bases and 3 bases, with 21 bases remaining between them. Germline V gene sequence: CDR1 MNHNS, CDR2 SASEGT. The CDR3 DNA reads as TGTGCCAGCAGCTCCCGGGAGGACAGGAGTTACTACGAGCAGTACTTC. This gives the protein CASSSREDRSYYEQYF.

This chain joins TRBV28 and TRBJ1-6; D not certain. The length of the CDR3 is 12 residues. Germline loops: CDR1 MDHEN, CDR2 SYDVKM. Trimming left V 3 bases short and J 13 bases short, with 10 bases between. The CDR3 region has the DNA TGTGCCAGCAGTTTCTCTCGGTCCCCCCTCCACTTT. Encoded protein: CASSFSRSPLHF. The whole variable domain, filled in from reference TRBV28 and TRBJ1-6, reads DVKVTQSSRYLVKRTGEKVFLECVQDMDHENMFWYRQDPGLGLRLIYFSYDVKMKEKGDIPEGYSVSREKKERFSLILESASTNQTSMYLCASSFSRSPLHFGNGTRLTVT.

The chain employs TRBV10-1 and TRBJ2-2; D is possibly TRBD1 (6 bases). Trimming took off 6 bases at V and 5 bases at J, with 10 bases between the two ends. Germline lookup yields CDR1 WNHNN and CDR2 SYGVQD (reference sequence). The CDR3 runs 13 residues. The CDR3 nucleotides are TGCGCCAGCAGGTCAGGGGAAACCGGGGAGCTGTTTTTT. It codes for CASRSGETGELFF.